What follows describes a single T cell receptor (beta chain). This sample was taken from a study of blood T cell repertoires in COVID-19. Study as a whole: Sites in the United States, Italy and Spain provided acute and convalescent COVID-19 samples. T cells, B-cell-depleted T cells, or PBMCs provided the cDNA or gDNA that served as material.

Original analysis: Quantification of nucleated cells was approximated via reference gene primer amplification. Profiled with immunoSEQ multiplex PCR; TCRdb holds only in-frame clones, not every one. From that table come the V and J calls and clone size; the DNA was used to work out D and trimming. The profile shows over 80,000 clones, roughly 88% of them singletons. Sequencing was done on a sample of peripheral blood. This TCR came from a woman older than 75 with acute or convalescent COVID-19.

CDR3 in DNA: TGTGCCAGCAGCGCGCGACTGCTCGGAGCCTACAATGAGCAGTTCTTC. Encoded protein: CASSARLLGAYNEQFF. V is TRBV9 and J is TRBJ2-1; D call uncertain. Trimming took off 3 bases at V and 2 bases at J, with 15 bases between the two ends. This CDR3 spans 16 amino acids. CDR1 and CDR2 (germline): SGDLS, YYNGEE.